These T cell receptor beta chains were read from a single sample in a study of blood T cell repertoires in COVID-19. Method: immunoSEQ multiplex PCR; TCRdb's copy keeps in-frame clones and lacks some. Seen here are a few hundred thousand clones, around 88% observed once, and the top ten hold over 2%. Material for sequencing was peripheral blood. These receptor sequences come from a woman younger than 45 who had recovered from COVID-19. The CDR3 runs from the conserved cysteine through the conserved F or W. Each record gives: V gene, D gene, J gene, clone size, CDR3 length, CDR3 DNA, CDR3 protein. D genes are given only for firm matches. Only some rows state a clone size, as once, few, many or a class for expanded clones.

v_call: TRBV7-2
d_call: -
j_call: TRBJ2-7
clone_size: -
cdr3_length: 14
cdr3_nt: TGTGCCAGCAGCTTAGGGGGACTTGTCCACGAGCAGTACTTC
cdr3_aa: CASSLGGLVHEQYF

v_call: TRBV18
d_call: -
j_call: TRBJ1-1
clone_size: -
cdr3_length: 13
cdr3_nt: TGTGCCAGCTCACCAGGGGAGTACACTGAAGCTTTCTTT
cdr3_aa: CASSPGEYTEAFF

v_call: TRBV5-5
d_call: -
j_call: TRBJ2-7
clone_size: -
cdr3_length: 14
cdr3_nt: TGTGCCAGCAGCTGGTTGCAGGGTCGTAACGAGCAGTACTTC
cdr3_aa: CASSWLQGRNEQYF

v_call: TRBV30
d_call: -
j_call: TRBJ2-3
clone_size: once
cdr3_length: 10
cdr3_nt: TGTGCCTGTGACTCAGATACGCAGTATTTT
cdr3_aa: CACDSDTQYF

v_call: TRBV7-9
d_call: -
j_call: TRBJ1-2
clone_size: few
cdr3_length: 14
cdr3_nt: TGTGCCAGCAGCTTACAGGGTCCGAACTATGGCTACACCTTC
cdr3_aa: CASSLQGPNYGYTF

v_call: TRBV6-6
d_call: -
j_call: TRBJ2-4
clone_size: -
cdr3_length: 13
cdr3_nt: TGTGCCAGCAGGACAGTAGACAAAAACATTCAGTACTTC
cdr3_aa: CASRTVDKNIQYF

v_call: TRBV7-2
d_call: -
j_call: TRBJ1-6
clone_size: many
cdr3_length: 12
cdr3_nt: TGTGCCAGCAGCGCCGACGGGGGGGGCAACCACTTT
cdr3_aa: CASSADGGGNHF

v_call: TRBV2
d_call: -
j_call: TRBJ1-5
clone_size: few
cdr3_length: 15
cdr3_nt: TGTGCCAGCAGTGAAGCCGCAGGGAACAATCAGCCCCAGCATTTT
cdr3_aa: CASSEAAGNNQPQHF

v_call: TRBV11-2
d_call: TRBD1
j_call: TRBJ1-4
clone_size: -
cdr3_length: 14
cdr3_nt: TGTGCCAGCAGCTCGGGACAGCTTAATGAAAAACTGTTTTTT
cdr3_aa: CASSSGQLNEKLFF

v_call: TRBV3-1/TRBV3-2
d_call: TRBD1
j_call: TRBJ1-3
clone_size: -
cdr3_length: 16
cdr3_nt: TGTGCCAGCAGCCAACGGGGACAGGGCTCTGGAAACACCATATATTTT
cdr3_aa: CASSQRGQGSGNTIYF

v_call: TRBV7-2
d_call: TRBD2
j_call: TRBJ2-3
clone_size: -
cdr3_length: 18
cdr3_nt: TGTGCCAGCAGCTCCCCGGCCCAAGTAGCGGGAGAGTTGGATACGCAGTATTTT
cdr3_aa: CASSSPAQVAGELDTQYF

v_call: TRBV7-2
d_call: -
j_call: TRBJ2-7
clone_size: -
cdr3_length: 13
cdr3_nt: TGTGCCAGCAGCTTAATAACCGGTTACGAGCAGTACTTC
cdr3_aa: CASSLITGYEQYF

v_call: TRBV27
d_call: -
j_call: TRBJ2-4
clone_size: -
cdr3_length: 18
cdr3_nt: TGTGCCAGCAGTTTATCGATTTACGCTGTACTAGCCAAAAACATTCAGTACTTC
cdr3_aa: CASSLSIYAVLAKNIQYF

v_call: TRBV6-4
d_call: -
j_call: TRBJ2-2
clone_size: few
cdr3_length: 13
cdr3_nt: TGTGCCAGCAGTGACACAAACACCGGGGAGCTGTTTTTT
cdr3_aa: CASSDTNTGELFF